These 14 T cell receptor beta chains were sequenced from one sample in a study of T cell repertoires in cytomegalovirus infection. TCRdb itself ran the reads through MiXCR, one entry per CDR3 protein. In the table there are about 500,000 distinct CDR3 sequences, roughly a third of which are singletons. The antigens of these receptors remain unknown. The sample was cultured PBMCs, taken from culture after CMV antigen stimulation. These receptors came from a human donor in good health (CMV status not recorded). Some clones in this sample may be carry-over from other donors' samples.

This sequence joins TRBV5-6 and TRBJ1-2, with D hard to call. This CDR3 spans 15 amino acids. Germline-derived CDR1 and CDR2 are SGHDT and YYEEEE. The ends were cut back, 4 bases at V and 3 bases at J, with 16 bases in the middle. CDR3 loop: CASSRMGIDDYGYTF. The CDR3 DNA follows: TGTGCCAGCAGCCGCATGGGGATTGACGACTATGGCTACACCTTC.

This clonotype was seen a few times. V usage is TRBV6-2 or TRBV6-3 and J usage is TRBJ2-1; 13 nucleotides line up with TRBD2. The CDR3 loop spans 16 amino acids. Germline-derived CDR1 and CDR2 are MNHEY and SVGEGT. V lost 0 bases and J lost 8; bases outside the gene matches: 4. CDR3 sequence: CASSYSLLAGGDEQFF. The CDR3 nucleotides are TGTGCCAGCAGTTACTCCCTACTAGCGGGAGGGGATGAGCAGTTCTTC.

V gene TRBV7-2 combines with J gene TRBJ2-5; 7 bases are a match to TRBD1. Per the germline V gene, CDR1 is SGHTA and CDR2 is FQGNSA. The V segment lost 3 bases and the J segment 8 bases; nucleotides outside the gene matches: 6. There are 13 residues in the CDR3. The CDR3 region is CASSFLEGATQYF. DNA of the CDR3: TGTGCCAGCAGCTTCCTTGAGGGGGCAACCCAGTACTTC. The full variable domain, its missing parts supplied by reference TRBV7-2 and TRBJ2-5, is GAGVSQSPSNKVTEKGKDVELRCDPISGHTALYWYRQSLGQGLEFLIYFQGNSAPDKSGLPSDRFSAERTGGSVSTLTIQRTQQEDSAVYLCASSFLEGATQYFGPGTRLLVL.

The chain joins TRBV12-3 or TRBV12-4 to TRBJ2-7; no firm D call. With 3 bases removed from V and 2 bases from J, the gap between germline ends came to 8 bases. The CDR3 contains 13 residues. CDR3 coding DNA: TGTGCCAGCAGTTTGAAGTTTCCCTACGAGCAGTACGTC. This gives the protein CASSLKFPYEQYV.

This clonotype was detected only a few times. The J gene is TRBJ2-1, the V gene TRBV6-1; TRBD2 matches 8 bases. This CDR3 comprises 13 residues. The V and J ends lost 2 bases and 14 bases, in that order; junction bases with no gene match: 8. Germline loops: CDR1 MNHNS, CDR2 SASEGT. The CDR3: CASSENRRGGEFF. The CDR3 coding sequence is TGTGCCAGCAGTGAAAACCGACGGGGGGGTGAGTTCTTC.

Concerning this clonotype: A much larger clone differs by one base, so this may be a read error. The CDR3 protein is CASNPRNSGANVLTF. As DNA, the CDR3 is TGTGCCAGCAACCCGAGGAACTCTGGGGCCAACGTCCTGACTTTC. This rearrangement joins TRBV7-2 to TRBJ2-6, with no clear D. CDR1 SGHTA and CDR2 FQGNSA come from the germline V gene. The CDR3 runs to 15 residues. With 7 bases removed from V and 0 bases from J, the gap between germline ends came to 10 bases.

The table lists this clonotype with a few counts. This sequence joins TRBV25-1 and TRBJ2-5; TRBD1 agrees at 7 bases. CDR1 and CDR2 from the germline V gene are MGHDK and SYGVNS. V trimming: 2 bases; J trimming: 3 bases; junction bases outside the gene matches: 6. The CDR3 spans 15 residues. The CDR3: CASSEMRGREETQYF. DNA of the CDR3: TGTGCCAGCAGTGAAATGAGGGGGCGGGAAGAGACCCAGTACTTC. The variable domain in full, completed from reference TRBV25-1 and TRBJ2-5, reads EADIYQTPRYLVIGTGKKITLECSQTMGHDKMYWYQQDPGMELHLIHYSYGVNSTEKGDLSSESTVSRIRTEHFPLTLESARPSHTSQYLCASSEMRGREETQYFGPGTRLLVL.

The sample holds many counts of this clonotype. The chain carries TRBV7-2 and TRBJ1-1; D is unclear. Germline values: CDR1 SGHTA, CDR2 FQGNSA. This CDR3 is built from 14 residues. V shed 4 bases and J shed 1 base, with 10 bases lying between them. Written as DNA, the CDR3 is TGTGCCAGCAGCTCGCCGGGAGAGAACACTGAAGCTTTCTTT. Its protein is CASSSPGENTEAFF.

This clonotype occurred a few times. J is TRBJ2-2 and V is TRBV7-2, with a possible D match to TRBD2 (6 bases). Trimming removed 6 bases from V and 2 bases from J, with 19 bases in between. CDR1 is SGHTA, CDR2 FQGNSA, per germline. The CDR3 runs to 17 residues. The CDR3 loop reads CASSWAGTRGNTGELFF. CDR3 coding DNA: TGTGCCAGCAGTTGGGCGGGGACCCGCGGTAACACCGGGGAGCTGTTTTTT. Filled out from reference TRBV7-2 and TRBJ2-2, the complete variable domain reads GAGVSQSPSNKVTEKGKDVELRCDPISGHTALYWYRQSLGQGLEFLIYFQGNSAPDKSGLPSDRFSAERTGGSVSTLTIQRTQQEDSAVYLCASSWAGTRGNTGELFFGEGSRLTVL.

This chain joins TRBV6-2 or TRBV6-3 and TRBJ2-2; maybe TRBD2 (6 bases). V was shortened by 9 bases and J by 1 base, with 15 bases between the two germline ends. The length of the CDR3 is 15 residues. Germline loops: CDR1 MNHEY, CDR2 SVGEGT. The CDR3 loop reads CASKTGTLNTGELFF. The CDR3 nucleotides are TGTGCCAGTAAAACCGGGACTTTGAACACCGGGGAGCTGTTTTTT.

This sequence joins TRBV2 and TRBJ2-5, with 13 bases fitting TRBD2. V lost 6 bases and J lost 4; bases outside the gene matches: 11. The germline V gene encodes CDR1 SNHLY and CDR2 FYNNEI. This CDR3 has 17 residues. Here the CDR3 reads CASSADPGLAGPETQYF. CDR3 nucleotide sequence: TGTGCCAGCAGCGCGGATCCGGGACTAGCGGGACCAGAGACCCAGTACTTC.

V is TRBV7-8 and J is TRBJ2-5; 11 nucleotides agree with TRBD2. Germline V gene lookup returns CDR1 SGHVS and CDR2 FQNEAQ. V was clipped by 5 bases and J by 1 base; unmatched bases: 6. This CDR3 has 16 residues. The CDR3 sequence: CASSRLAGTLQETQYF. CDR3 coding DNA: TGTGCCAGCAGCAGACTAGCGGGGACCCTCCAAGAGACCCAGTACTTC.

In its sample, this clonotype was seen many times. The chain couples TRBV7-2 to TRBJ2-3; no clear D gene. CDR1 SGHTA and CDR2 FQGNSA come from the germline V gene. The CDR3 is made up of 12 amino acids. Trimming cost V 2 bases and J 8 bases, with 8 bases left between them. The CDR3 DNA follows: TGTGCCAGCAGCTTATCCGGCGGTACGCAGTATTTT. This sequence encodes CASSLSGGTQYF.

This clonotype was recorded many times. This chain links TRBV7-2 with TRBJ1-1; maybe TRBD1 (5 bases). Germline CDR1 SGHTA, CDR2 FQGNSA. The V end lost 4 bases, the J end lost 9 bases, and 15 bases lay between the germline ends. The CDR3 length is 13 residues. The CDR3 is CASSSAGPYKAFF. CDR3 sequence (DNA): TGTGCCAGCAGCTCCGCGGGGCCTTATAAAGCTTTCTTT.